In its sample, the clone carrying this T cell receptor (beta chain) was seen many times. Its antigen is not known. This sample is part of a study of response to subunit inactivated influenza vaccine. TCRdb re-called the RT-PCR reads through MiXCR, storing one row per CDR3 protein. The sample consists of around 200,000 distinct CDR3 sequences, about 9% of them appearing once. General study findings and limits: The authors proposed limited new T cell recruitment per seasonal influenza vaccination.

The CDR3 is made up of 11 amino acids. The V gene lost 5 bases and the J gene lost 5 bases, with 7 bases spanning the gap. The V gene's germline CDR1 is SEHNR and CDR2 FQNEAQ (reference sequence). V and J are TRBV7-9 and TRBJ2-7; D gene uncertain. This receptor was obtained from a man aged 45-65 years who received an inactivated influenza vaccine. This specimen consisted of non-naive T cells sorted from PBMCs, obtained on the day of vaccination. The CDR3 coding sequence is TGTGCCAGCAGCCGACTGGACGAGCAGTACTTC. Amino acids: CASSRLDEQYF.